Listed below are T cell receptor beta chains from one sample, sequenced in a study of T cells in Graves' hyperthyroidism and ophthalmopathy. TCRdb recomputed calls from the multiplex PCR reads with MiXCR, one row per CDR3 protein. The table shows about 380,000 distinct CDR3 sequences, with roughly 20% occurring only once. Sequencing input: blood. The receptor source for this set is a man between 18 and 35 years old with Graves' ophthalmopathy. CDR3s include the opening cysteine and the closing phenylalanine or tryptophan. The D gene is left open where the match is weak. Expanded clones are given a class, and other clones once, few, many or no size at all.

>TRBJ2-1|many|TRBV7-9|.
CASSLGTYNEQFF
TGTGCCAGCAGCTTAGGGACTTACAATGAGCAGTTCTTC
>TRBJ1-2|few|TRBV19|TRBD1
CASNFGTGDGYTF
TGTGCCAGTAATTTTGGGACAGGGGATGGCTACACCTTC
>TRBJ2-5|.|TRBV28|.
CASSFGGGEYF
TGTGCCAGCAGTTTCGGAGGCGGCGAGTACTTC
>TRBJ2-1|many|TRBV7-9|TRBD1
CASSASGGLNYNEQFF
TGTGCCAGCAGCGCGTCAGGGGGTTTGAACTACAATGAGCAGTTCTTC
>TRBJ2-5|many|TRBV7-7|.
CASSFNGSPKETQYF
TGTGCCAGCAGCTTCAATGGCTCGCCAAAAGAGACCCAGTACTTC
>TRBJ1-1|many|TRBV3-1|TRBD1
CASSLTGTENTEAFF
TGTGCCAGCAGCCTTACCGGGACAGAGAACACTGAAGCTTTCTTT
>TRBJ1-3|few|TRBV24-1|.
CATSGGVGNTIYF
TGTGCCACCAGTGGAGGGGTCGGAAACACCATATATTTT
>TRBJ2-1|.|TRBV5-6|.
CASSSVSSYNEQFF
TGTGCCAGCTCCTCCGTTAGTTCCTACAATGAGCAGTTCTTC
>TRBJ2-1|many|TRBV27|TRBD2
CASSFGTSGGNEQFF
TGTGCCAGCAGTTTTGGGACTAGCGGCGGCAATGAGCAGTTCTTC
>TRBJ1-3|.|TRBV12-3/TRBV12-4|.
CASSTTLTSRAGNTIYF
TGTGCCAGCAGTACTACCCTAACATCCAGAGCTGGAAACACCATATATTTT
>TRBJ1-1|many|TRBV11-2|.
CASSWGTGRATEAFF
TGTGCCAGCAGCTGGGGAACGGGGAGGGCCACTGAAGCTTTCTTT
>TRBJ2-1|few|TRBV10-1|.
CASSGDWTVNEQFF
TGCGCCAGCAGCGGCGATTGGACCGTGAATGAGCAGTTCTTC
>TRBJ2-1|many|TRBV5-1|TRBD1
CASSLSGTDNEQFF
TGCGCCAGCAGCTTGTCTGGGACAGACAATGAGCAGTTCTTC
>TRBJ1-3|many|TRBV2|.
CASSVGGLDGNTIYF
TGTGCCAGCAGTGTGGGGGGTCTAGATGGAAACACCATATATTTT
>TRBJ1-1|many|TRBV19|TRBD1
CASMGQGDTEAFF
TGTGCCAGTATGGGTCAGGGGGACACTGAAGCTTTCTTT
>TRBJ1-4|many|TRBV7-9|.
CASSPTVGATNEKLFF
TGTGCCAGCAGCCCGACGGTGGGGGCAACTAATGAAAAACTGTTTTTT
>TRBJ2-1|many|TRBV4-1|TRBD1
CASSTRQGLSYNEQFF
TGCGCCAGCAGCACCCGACAGGGCCTCTCCTACAATGAGCAGTTCTTC